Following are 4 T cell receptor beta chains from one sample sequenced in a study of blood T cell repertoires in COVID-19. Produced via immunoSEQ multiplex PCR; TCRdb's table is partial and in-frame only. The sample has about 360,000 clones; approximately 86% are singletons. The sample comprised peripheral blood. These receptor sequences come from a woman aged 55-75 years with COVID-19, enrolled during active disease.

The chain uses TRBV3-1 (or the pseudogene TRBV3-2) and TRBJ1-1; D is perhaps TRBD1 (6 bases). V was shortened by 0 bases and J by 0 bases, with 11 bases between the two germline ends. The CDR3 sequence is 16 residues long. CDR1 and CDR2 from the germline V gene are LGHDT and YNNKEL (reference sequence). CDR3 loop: CASSQELGGVNTEAFF. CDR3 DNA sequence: TGTGCCAGCAGCCAAGAATTAGGGGGTGTGAACACTGAAGCTTTCTTT.

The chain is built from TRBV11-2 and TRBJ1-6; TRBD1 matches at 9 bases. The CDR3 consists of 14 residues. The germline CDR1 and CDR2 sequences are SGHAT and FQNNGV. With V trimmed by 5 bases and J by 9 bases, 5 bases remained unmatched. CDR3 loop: CASSQQGALSPLHF. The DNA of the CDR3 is TGTGCCAGCAGCCAACAGGGGGCTCTTTCACCCCTCCACTTT.

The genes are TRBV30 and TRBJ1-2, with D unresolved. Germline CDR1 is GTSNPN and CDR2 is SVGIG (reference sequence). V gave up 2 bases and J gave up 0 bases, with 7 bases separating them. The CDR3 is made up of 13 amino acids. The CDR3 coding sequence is TGTGCCTGGAGTTACACAACTAACTATGGCTACACCTTC. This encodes CAWSYTTNYGYTF.

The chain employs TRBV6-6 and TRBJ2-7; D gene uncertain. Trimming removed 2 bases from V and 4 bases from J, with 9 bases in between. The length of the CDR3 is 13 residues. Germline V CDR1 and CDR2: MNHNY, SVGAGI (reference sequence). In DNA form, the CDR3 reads TGTGCCAGCAGTTACAATCGTCCTTACGAGCAGTACTTC. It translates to CASSYNRPYEQYF.